This T cell receptor (beta chain) comes out of a study of CD8 T cells in Susac syndrome. Study-wide context: The Susac syndrome patients that were sequenced included roughly six with active disease and under 10 in remission.

CD8+ and CD4+ blood T cells underwent TCR beta sequencing. TEMRA cells were FACS-enriched, unlike CD8+ and CD4+ T cells, which were negatively isolated. This CDR3 is built from 14 residues. The V gene's germline CDR1 is SQVTM and CDR2 ANQGSEA. Trimming removed 4 bases at V and 2 bases at J, with 14 bases between. cDNA came from about 0.5 to 1 ug RNA primed by random hexamers. An immunoSEQ multiplex PCR generated amplified TCR beta CDR3 products spanning 54 Vbeta and 13 Jbeta. TCRdb re-analysed the immunoSEQ multiplex PCR reads in MiXCR, keeping a single row per CDR3 protein. The table lists 150,000 to 190,000 distinct CDR3 sequences, roughly 96% of them singletons.

Input material: CD4+ T cells from PBMCs. The sequence came from a human donor with Susac syndrome. J is TRBJ1-2 and V is TRBV29-1; D gene unclear. DNA of the CDR3: TGCAGCGTTGTCGATCAGCGAAAAAACTATGGCTACACCTTC. Translating it yields CSVVDQRKNYGYTF.